Listed below are T cell receptor beta chains from one sample, sequenced in a study of early T cells in non-severe SARS-CoV-2 infection. TCRdb reanalysed the 5' RACE reads using MiXCR and keeps one entry per CDR3 protein. The repertoire holds 30,000 to 35,000 distinct CDR3 sequences, approximately 4.6% seen once, with around an eighth in the top ten. Sequenced: whole blood. The source of these receptors is an adult who was a healthcare worker with PCR-confirmed SARS-CoV-2 infection or an uninfected control (not recorded which). Both conserved end residues are part of each CDR3. D genes are given only for firm matches. Rows give clone size only sometimes, using once, few, many, or a class for an expanded clone.

j_call: TRBJ2-7
v_call: TRBV11-2
d_call: TRBD1
clone_size: many
cdr3_aa: CASSISGTGVSYEQYF
cdr3_nt: TGTGCCAGCAGTATATCCGGGACAGGGGTTTCGTACGAGCAGTACTTC

j_call: TRBJ2-1
v_call: TRBV28
d_call: TRBD2
clone_size: few
cdr3_aa: CASSLRLAEQFF
cdr3_nt: TGTGCCAGCAGCCTAAGACTAGCGGAGCAGTTCTTC

j_call: TRBJ2-7
v_call: TRBV27
d_call: TRBD1
clone_size: many
cdr3_aa: CASSFDRGSYEQYF
cdr3_nt: TGTGCCAGCAGTTTTGACAGGGGGTCCTACGAGCAGTACTTC

j_call: TRBJ2-7
v_call: TRBV28
d_call: -
clone_size: many
cdr3_aa: CASSPRAREQYF
cdr3_nt: TGTGCCAGCAGTCCTCGGGCCCGCGAGCAGTACTTC

j_call: TRBJ2-2
v_call: TRBV5-3
d_call: -
clone_size: -
cdr3_aa: CARSLSGAGDSNTGELFF
cdr3_nt: TGTGCCAGAAGCTTGAGTGGTGCCGGCGACTCGAACACCGGGGAGCTGTTTTTT

j_call: TRBJ1-2
v_call: TRBV12-3/TRBV12-4
d_call: -
clone_size: -
cdr3_aa: CASSVQGYYGYTF
cdr3_nt: TGTGCCAGCAGTGTACAGGGATACTATGGCTACACCTTC

j_call: TRBJ2-3
v_call: TRBV4-1
d_call: -
clone_size: many
cdr3_aa: CASSQDTTSQLSDTQYF
cdr3_nt: TGCGCCAGCAGCCAAGATACAACTAGCCAGTTATCAGATACGCAGTATTTT

j_call: TRBJ1-1
v_call: TRBV29-1
d_call: -
clone_size: -
cdr3_aa: CSVEWAANTEAFF
cdr3_nt: TGCAGCGTTGAATGGGCAGCGAACACTGAAGCTTTCTTT

j_call: TRBJ1-2
v_call: TRBV27
d_call: -
clone_size: many
cdr3_aa: CASSLSLGVGGYTF
cdr3_nt: TGTGCCAGCAGTTTATCGCTAGGGGTCGGCGGCTACACCTTC

j_call: TRBJ2-7
v_call: TRBV7-2
d_call: TRBD2
clone_size: many
cdr3_aa: CASSLASASGSSYEQYF
cdr3_nt: TGTGCCAGCAGCTTAGCGTCGGCTAGCGGGAGCTCCTACGAGCAGTACTTC

j_call: TRBJ2-4
v_call: TRBV5-4
d_call: TRBD1
clone_size: medium-sized
cdr3_aa: CASSFGTGERLAKNIQYF
cdr3_nt: TGTGCCAGCAGCTTTGGGACAGGCGAACGGCTAGCCAAAAACATTCAGTACTTC

j_call: TRBJ2-3
v_call: TRBV7-2
d_call: -
clone_size: many
cdr3_aa: CASSSSVDTQYF
cdr3_nt: TGTGCCAGCAGCTCTAGCGTGGATACGCAGTATTTT

j_call: TRBJ2-2
v_call: TRBV7-3
d_call: TRBD2
clone_size: many
cdr3_aa: CASSTSGNTGELFF
cdr3_nt: TGTGCCAGCAGTACTAGCGGTAACACCGGGGAGCTGTTTTTT

j_call: TRBJ2-7
v_call: TRBV5-1
d_call: TRBD1
clone_size: -
cdr3_aa: CASSKRLGDSWPYEQYF
cdr3_nt: TGCGCCAGCAGCAAAAGGCTCGGGGACAGTTGGCCCTACGAGCAGTACTTC

j_call: TRBJ1-6
v_call: TRBV6-2/TRBV6-3
d_call: TRBD1
clone_size: many
cdr3_aa: CASNPRGQGYSPLHF
cdr3_nt: TGTGCCAGCAATCCCCGGGGACAGGGGTATTCACCCCTCCACTTT

j_call: TRBJ2-7
v_call: TRBV5-1
d_call: -
clone_size: many
cdr3_aa: CASSSGDTNEQYF
cdr3_nt: TGCGCCAGCAGCTCGGGGGATACCAACGAGCAGTACTTC

j_call: TRBJ2-4
v_call: TRBV6-5
d_call: -
clone_size: many
cdr3_aa: CASSPGSLPLAKNIQYF
cdr3_nt: TGTGCCAGCAGTCCCGGGAGTTTGCCTTTAGCCAAAAACATTCAGTACTTC

j_call: TRBJ2-2
v_call: TRBV3-1
d_call: -
clone_size: many
cdr3_aa: CASSYPQTGTGTGELFF
cdr3_nt: TGTGCCAGCAGCTATCCTCAGACAGGAACAGGCACCGGGGAGCTGTTTTTT

j_call: TRBJ1-5
v_call: TRBV10-3
d_call: TRBD1
clone_size: many
cdr3_aa: CAISESIRDRGNQPQHF
cdr3_nt: TGTGCCATCAGTGAGTCGATCCGGGACAGGGGTAATCAGCCCCAGCATTTT

j_call: TRBJ2-2
v_call: TRBV7-6
d_call: TRBD1
clone_size: -
cdr3_aa: CASSLAGGQAANTGELIF
cdr3_nt: TGTGCCAGCAGCTTAGCGGGGGGACAGGCTGCGAACACCGGGGAGCTGATTTTT

j_call: TRBJ2-1
v_call: TRBV19
d_call: -
clone_size: many
cdr3_aa: CASSISSDSYNEQFF
cdr3_nt: TGTGCCAGTAGTATCTCTTCCGACTCCTACAATGAGCAGTTCTTC

j_call: TRBJ2-1
v_call: TRBV5-1
d_call: TRBD2
clone_size: many
cdr3_aa: CASSSRGRTSGGPLNEQFF
cdr3_nt: TGCGCCAGCAGCTCAAGGGGAAGGACTAGCGGGGGGCCCCTCAATGAGCAGTTCTTC

j_call: TRBJ2-3
v_call: TRBV6-5
d_call: -
clone_size: many
cdr3_aa: CASSYSLRGAPSTDTQYF
cdr3_nt: TGTGCCAGCAGTTACTCTCTCAGGGGCGCTCCTAGCACAGATACGCAGTATTTT

j_call: TRBJ2-5
v_call: TRBV7-2
d_call: -
clone_size: many
cdr3_aa: CASSLDRGTNYQETQYF
cdr3_nt: TGTGCCAGCAGCTTAGATCGCGGGACCAACTATCAAGAGACCCAGTACTTC

j_call: TRBJ2-7
v_call: TRBV20-1
d_call: TRBD1
clone_size: -
cdr3_aa: CSARTGTAKDEQYF
cdr3_nt: TGCAGTGCTAGGACCGGGACAGCGAAGGACGAGCAGTACTTC

j_call: TRBJ1-5
v_call: TRBV20-1
d_call: -
clone_size: many
cdr3_aa: CSAAVFGNQPQHF
cdr3_nt: TGCAGTGCCGCTGTCTTCGGGAATCAGCCCCAGCATTTT

j_call: TRBJ2-2
v_call: TRBV9
d_call: TRBD2
clone_size: many
cdr3_aa: CASSVKAGADTGELFF
cdr3_nt: TGTGCCAGCAGCGTCAAGGCGGGAGCCGACACCGGGGAGCTGTTTTTT

j_call: TRBJ2-1
v_call: TRBV19
d_call: TRBD2
clone_size: few
cdr3_aa: CASSLIWTSGYNEQFF
cdr3_nt: TGTGCCAGTAGTCTCATCTGGACTAGCGGCTACAATGAGCAGTTCTTC

j_call: TRBJ2-5
v_call: TRBV2
d_call: -
clone_size: many
cdr3_aa: CASSDWETQYF
cdr3_nt: TGTGCCAGCAGTGACTGGGAGACCCAGTACTTC

j_call: TRBJ2-7
v_call: TRBV18
d_call: -
clone_size: many
cdr3_aa: CASSPGLDNYEQYF
cdr3_nt: TGTGCCAGCTCACCAGGCCTGGACAACTACGAGCAGTACTTC

j_call: TRBJ2-5
v_call: TRBV11-2
d_call: -
clone_size: -
cdr3_aa: CASSLWTGETQYF
cdr3_nt: TGTGCCAGCAGCTTATGGACCGGAGAGACCCAGTACTTC

j_call: TRBJ2-3
v_call: TRBV7-2
d_call: TRBD2
clone_size: -
cdr3_aa: CASSRAGGSTDTQYF
cdr3_nt: TGTGCCAGCAGCCGAGCGGGGGGGAGCACAGATACGCAGTATTTT

j_call: TRBJ2-7
v_call: TRBV25-1
d_call: -
clone_size: many
cdr3_aa: CASSPGTEQYF
cdr3_nt: TGTGCCAGCTCACCAGGGACCGAGCAGTACTTC

j_call: TRBJ2-7
v_call: TRBV29-1
d_call: TRBD1
clone_size: many
cdr3_aa: CSVVRDRASYEQYF
cdr3_nt: TGCAGCGTTGTGAGGGACAGGGCGTCCTACGAGCAGTACTTC

j_call: TRBJ2-3
v_call: TRBV29-1
d_call: TRBD1
clone_size: few
cdr3_aa: CSVVRTGGTDTQYF
cdr3_nt: TGCAGCGTTGTGAGAACAGGGGGCACAGATACGCAGTATTTT

j_call: TRBJ2-1
v_call: TRBV11-3
d_call: TRBD1
clone_size: -
cdr3_aa: CASSQQGVTYNEQFF
cdr3_nt: TGTGCCAGCAGCCAACAGGGGGTGACCTACAATGAGCAGTTCTTC

j_call: TRBJ1-6
v_call: TRBV10-2
d_call: -
clone_size: -
cdr3_aa: CASSGRARGSPLHF
cdr3_nt: TGCGCCAGCTCTGGCCGGGCCCGTGGGTCACCCCTCCACTTT

j_call: TRBJ2-5
v_call: TRBV11-2
d_call: -
clone_size: many
cdr3_aa: CASSIGGQETQYF
cdr3_nt: TGTGCCAGCAGTATAGGAGGGCAAGAGACCCAGTACTTC

j_call: TRBJ1-1
v_call: TRBV10-3
d_call: -
clone_size: many
cdr3_aa: CAISGKQENTEAFF
cdr3_nt: TGTGCCATCAGTGGGAAACAGGAAAACACTGAAGCTTTCTTT

j_call: TRBJ2-5
v_call: TRBV11-2
d_call: -
clone_size: many
cdr3_aa: CASSGGLGTQYF
cdr3_nt: TGTGCCAGCAGCGGGGGGCTCGGGACCCAGTACTTC

j_call: TRBJ2-7
v_call: TRBV7-2
d_call: -
clone_size: many
cdr3_aa: CASSFVGSSSYEQYF
cdr3_nt: TGTGCCAGCAGCTTCGTGGGGTCCAGCTCCTACGAGCAGTACTTC

j_call: TRBJ2-5
v_call: TRBV14
d_call: -
clone_size: many
cdr3_aa: CASSPPGVQETQYF
cdr3_nt: TGTGCCAGCAGCCCACCGGGGGTCCAAGAGACCCAGTACTTC

j_call: TRBJ2-7
v_call: TRBV20-1
d_call: -
clone_size: -
cdr3_aa: CSIPVGYEQYF
cdr3_nt: TGCAGCATCCCGGTGGGGTACGAGCAGTACTTC

j_call: TRBJ1-3
v_call: TRBV6-5
d_call: -
clone_size: many
cdr3_aa: CASSYSEGSENTIYF
cdr3_nt: TGTGCCAGCAGTTACTCAGAGGGATCTGAAAACACCATATATTTT

j_call: TRBJ2-7
v_call: TRBV12-3/TRBV12-4
d_call: -
clone_size: -
cdr3_aa: CASSLGGYSYEQYF
cdr3_nt: TGTGCCAGCAGTTTGGGGGGATACTCCTACGAGCAGTACTTC

j_call: TRBJ2-1
v_call: TRBV7-3
d_call: -
clone_size: many
cdr3_aa: CASSLTSAIRYNEQFF
cdr3_nt: TGTGCCAGCAGCTTAACGTCGGCGATTCGCTACAATGAGCAGTTCTTC

j_call: TRBJ2-3
v_call: TRBV7-2
d_call: -
clone_size: medium-sized
cdr3_aa: CASSPRSDTQYF
cdr3_nt: TGTGCCAGCAGCCCGAGGTCCGATACGCAGTATTTT